The 27 T cell receptor beta chains listed next were all sequenced from one sample in a study of CD8 T cells in Susac syndrome. Reverse transcription of 0.5 to 1 ug RNA was performed with random hexamers. TCRdb re-analysed the immunoSEQ multiplex PCR reads in MiXCR, keeping a single row per CDR3 protein. Of 100,000 to 150,000 distinct CDR3 sequences listed, 90% to 95% are singletons. The specimen sequenced was CD4+ T cells from PBMCs. These receptors were obtained from a human donor in good health.

This chain uses TRBV15 with TRBJ1-5, with a weak D call TRBD1 (5 bases). V was pared by 5 bases and J by 0 bases, with 14 bases between. The CDR3 loop spans 16 amino acids. In germline, CDR1 is LNHNV, CDR2 YYDKDF (reference sequence). The CDR3 is CATSVRQILSNQPQHF. In nucleotides, the CDR3 is TGTGCCACCAGCGTACGACAGATCCTTAGCAATCAGCCCCAGCATTTT.

The chain employs TRBV5-6 and TRBJ2-1, with D possibly TRBD1 on 5 matching bases. Looked up from germline, CDR1 is SGHDT and CDR2 is YYEEEE. Trimming removed 5 bases from V and 9 bases from J, with 18 bases in between. The CDR3 contains 14 residues. CDR3 region: CASSDQGWDSEQFF. CDR3 in DNA: TGTGCCAGCAGTGACCAGGGATGGGATAGTGAGCAGTTCTTC.

This rearrangement joins TRBV12-5 to TRBJ2-2; D possibly corresponds to TRBD1 (5 bases). This CDR3 comprises 15 residues. Germline CDR1 reads LGHNT; CDR2 reads FRNRAP. Trimming shortened V by 5 bases and J by 3 bases, and 13 bases separated the two germline ends. The CDR3 DNA reads as TGTGCTAGTGGTCCCCAGGGTCGTCACACCGGGGAGCTGTTTTTT. It codes for CASGPQGRHTGELFF.

J is TRBJ2-7 and V is TRBV10-3; TRBD1 aligns across 11 bases. The J segment lost 4 bases and the V segment lost 4 bases, leaving 6 bases of the junction unmatched. The CDR3 is 15 residues long. Germline loops: CDR1 ENHRY, CDR2 SYGVKD. In nucleotides, the CDR3 is TGTGCCATCAGTGGAGGACAGGGGGCTATTTACGAGCAGTACTTC. This gives the protein CAISGGQGAIYEQYF.

This clonotype turned up a few times. V is TRBV18 and J is TRBJ2-5; D is ambiguous. Between the trimmed V and J ends, which lost 6 bases and 2 bases, there was a span of 4 bases. Germline CDR1 and CDR2: KGHSH and LQKENI. The CDR3 totals 11 residues. This CDR3 reads CASSGQETQYF. Here the CDR3 DNA reads TGTGCCAGCTCGGGACAAGAGACCCAGTACTTC.

The chain recombines TRBV25-1 with TRBJ2-2, with 7 bases that match TRBD1. Looked up from germline, CDR1 is MGHDK and CDR2 is SYGVNS. The trim removed 3 bases at V and 6 bases at J, leaving 10 bases unmatched. The length of the CDR3 is 16 residues. The CDR3 sequence: CASSDSGTEWAGELFF. The CDR3 nucleotides are TGTGCCAGCAGTGATAGTGGGACAGAGTGGGCCGGGGAGCTGTTTTTT.

This clonotype was counted a single time. V usage is TRBV29-1 and J usage is TRBJ2-5; TRBD2 is a possible D gene (5 bases). The germline V and J ends were trimmed by 7 bases and 7 bases, with 16 bases remaining between them. The length of the CDR3 is 12 residues. CDR1 SQVTM and CDR2 ANQGSEA come from the germline V gene. In DNA form, the CDR3 reads TGCAGCGCCCCAGAGGGCATGGGGACCCAGTACTTC. Translated, it gives CSAPEGMGTQYF.

This chain joins TRBV30 and TRBJ2-7; maybe TRBD2 (5 bases). This CDR3 is 15 amino acids long. V lost 0 bases to trimming and J lost 0 bases, with 12 bases between them. Germline values: CDR1 GTSNPN, CDR2 SVGIG (reference sequence). CDR3 loop: CAWSVYSVSSYEQYF. The CDR3 nucleotides are TGTGCCTGGAGTGTTTATAGCGTTAGCTCCTACGAGCAGTACTTC.

The chain links TRBV29-1 to TRBJ2-5; D uncertain. CDR3 length equals 13 residues. Germline CDR1 is SQVTM and CDR2 is ANQGSEA. Deletions cut 1 base from V and 7 bases from J, with 13 bases between. The CDR3 loop is CSVEGGGFGTQYF. The CDR3 DNA is TGCAGCGTTGAAGGAGGCGGATTCGGGACCCAGTACTTC.

The chain uses TRBV3-1 and TRBJ2-5; D unresolved. Germline loops: CDR1 LGHDT, CDR2 YNNKEL (reference sequence). Trimming removed 0 bases at V and 2 bases at J, with 19 bases between. The CDR3 length is 18 residues. CDR3: CASSQEGTVLRLQETQYF. The DNA for the CDR3 is TGTGCCAGCAGCCAAGAGGGAACAGTATTGAGGCTTCAAGAGACCCAGTACTTC.

The gene calls are TRBV27 and TRBJ2-7; 11 bases line up with TRBD1. The V gene end was trimmed by 7 bases and the J gene end by 5 bases; junction bases not matched to a gene: 4. This CDR3 contains 13 residues. The germline V gene has CDR1 MNHEY and CDR2 SMNVEV (reference sequence). The CDR3 region has the DNA TGTGCCAGCAAAGGACAGGGGGCCCACGAGCAGTACTTC. Its protein is CASKGQGAHEQYF.

The rearrangement uses TRBV29-1 and TRBJ2-3, with 14 bases lining up with TRBD2. Germline V gene sequence: CDR1 SQVTM, CDR2 ANQGSEA. The CDR3 consists of 13 residues. V dropped 7 bases and J dropped 8; count of bases not matched to a gene: 5. CDR3: CSAGTSGSLTQYF. The CDR3 region has the DNA TGCAGCGCCGGGACTAGCGGGAGCCTTACGCAGTATTTT.

The rearrangement links TRBV6-1 to TRBJ2-7; 8 nucleotides match TRBD2. The length of the CDR3 is 14 residues. V lost 7 bases and J lost 2; bases outside the gene matches: 7. Germline CDR1 reads MNHNS; CDR2 reads SASEGT. The CDR3 reads CASTETSATYEQYF. The CDR3 bases are TGTGCCAGCACAGAGACTAGCGCGACCTACGAGCAGTACTTC.

The J gene is TRBJ2-1, the V gene TRBV11-2, with D possibly matching TRBD2 (7 bases). Between the trimmed V and J ends, which lost 2 bases and 4 bases, there was a span of 21 bases. The CDR3 is 18 amino acids. CDR1 is SGHAT and CDR2 is FQNNGV in the germline V gene. CDR3 nucleotide sequence: TGTGCCAGCAGCTTAAGGGGGGTGGGGCTAGCGGTATACAATGAGCAGTTCTTC. It specifies CASSLRGVGLAVYNEQFF.

V and J are TRBV5-4 and TRBJ2-2; 9 nucleotides align to TRBD2. CDR1 is SGHNT and CDR2 is YYREEE in the germline V gene (reference sequence). With 3 bases clipped from V and 6 bases from J, the junction kept 6 bases outside the gene matches. This CDR3 has 15 amino acids. CDR3 protein: CASSSSGKVSGELFF. CDR3 DNA sequence: TGTGCCAGCAGCTCTAGCGGGAAGGTGTCCGGGGAGCTGTTTTTT.

V usage is TRBV3-1 and J usage is TRBJ1-2; 9 positions agree with TRBD1. The CDR3 totals 15 residues. Per germline, CDR1 LGHDT and CDR2 YNNKEL (reference sequence). With V trimmed by 6 bases and J by 0 bases, 5 bases remained unmatched. Written as DNA, the CDR3 is TGTGCCAGCAGTCCACAGGGGGCTTCTAACTATGGCTACACCTTC. Its translation is CASSPQGASNYGYTF.

This clonotype is a singleton in its sample. The rearrangement joins TRBV10-3 to TRBJ2-5, with a weak D call TRBD2 (6 bases). The CDR3 is 13 amino acids. Looked up from germline, CDR1 is ENHRY and CDR2 is SYGVKD. Trimming removed 3 bases from V and 5 bases from J, with 10 bases in between. This chain's CDR3 is CAISDAGSETQYF. In DNA form, the CDR3 reads TGTGCCATCAGTGATGCGGGAAGTGAGACCCAGTACTTC.

The chain carries TRBV12-3 or TRBV12-4 and TRBJ1-4; D perhaps matches TRBD1 (5 bases). The ends were cut back, 6 bases at V and 2 bases at J, with 10 bases in the middle. The CDR3 extends over 14 amino acids. CDR3 sequence reads: CASSPGGTNEKLFF. The CDR3 DNA sequence: TGTGCCAGCAGCCCGGGGGGGACTAATGAAAAACTGTTTTTT.

The chain couples TRBV28 to TRBJ2-7; 8 bases map to TRBD2. In germline, CDR1 is MDHEN, CDR2 SYDVKM. V dropped 4 bases and J dropped 10; count of bases not matched to a gene: 12. This CDR3 contains 14 residues. In DNA, the CDR3 is TGTGCCAGCAGTTCGGGGGGGGACGGGCCGCCTCAGTACTTC. As protein: CASSSGGDGPPQYF.

The chain employs TRBV2 and TRBJ2-3; D is perhaps TRBD2 (6 bases). The germline gives CDR1 SNHLY, CDR2 FYNNEI. The V end lost 8 bases, the J end lost 1 base, and 16 bases lay between the germline ends. This CDR3 is 15 amino acids long. The CDR3 DNA sequence: TGTGCCAGCGGTAGTCTCGGGACTCGCACAGATACGCAGTATTTT. Its translation: CASGSLGTRTDTQYF.

The V and J genes are TRBV5-1 and TRBJ2-2; the D gene is possibly TRBD1 (6 bases). The CDR3 is made up of 13 amino acids. Germline V gene data show CDR1 as SGHRS and CDR2 as YFSETQ. Trimming removed 2 bases at V and 7 bases at J, with 9 bases between. The CDR3 sequence: CASSFEGVGELFF. In nucleotides, the CDR3 is TGCGCCAGCAGCTTCGAGGGGGTCGGGGAGCTGTTTTTT.

This chain connects TRBV7-9 to TRBJ2-2; D remains unclear. The germline V and J ends were trimmed by 5 bases and 7 bases, with 11 bases remaining between them. CDR3 length: 13 amino acids. Per germline, CDR1 SEHNR and CDR2 FQNEAQ (reference sequence). CDR3: CASSRLLGGELFF. In DNA, the CDR3 is TGTGCCAGCAGCCGTCTGCTGGGCGGGGAGCTGTTTTTT.

V gene TRBV2 combines with J gene TRBJ1-2, with 9 nucleotides matching TRBD1. The V gene's germline CDR1 is SNHLY and CDR2 FYNNEI. After removal of 6 bases from V and 4 bases from J, the junction contained 3 bases not matched to a gene. The CDR3 runs to 13 residues. The CDR3 reads CASREDRGYGYTF. The DNA for the CDR3 is TGTGCCAGCAGGGAGGACAGGGGCTATGGCTACACCTTC. The complete variable domain, with remaining parts taken from reference TRBV2 and TRBJ1-2, reads EPEVTQTPSHQVTQMGQEVILRCVPISNHLYFYWYRQILGQKVEFLVSFYNNEISEKSEIFDDQFSVERPDGSNFTLKIRSTKLEDSAMYFCASREDRGYGYTFGSGTRLTVV.

This chain joins TRBV18 and TRBJ2-7; D may be TRBD1 (5 bases). The CDR3 totals 11 residues. The germline gives CDR1 KGHSH, CDR2 LQKENI. The ends were cut back, 4 bases at V and 5 bases at J, with 6 bases in the middle. Here the CDR3 DNA reads TGTGCCAGCTCACAGGGGAACGAGCAGTACTTC. This gives the protein CASSQGNEQYF. The full variable domain, its missing parts supplied by reference TRBV18 and TRBJ2-7, is NAGVMQNPRHLVRRRGQEARLRCSPMKGHSHVYWYRQLPEEGLKFMVYLQKENIIDESGMPKERFSAEFPKEGPSILRIQQVVRGDSAAYFCASSQGNEQYFGPGTRLTVT.

The chain carries TRBV6-2 or TRBV6-3 and TRBJ2-1; D unclear. V was shortened by 4 bases and J by 6 bases, with 16 bases between the two germline ends. Germline lookup yields CDR1 MNHEY and CDR2 SVGEGT. This CDR3 is built from 15 residues. CDR3 DNA: TGTGCCAGCAGTTTACGAGTCCAGGCGGTCAATGAGCAGTTCTTC. This translates into CASSLRVQAVNEQFF.

The rearrangement uses TRBV5-1 and TRBJ1-1; D not certain. Per the germline V gene, CDR1 is SGHRS and CDR2 is YFSETQ. This CDR3 has 14 amino acids. V lost 1 base and J 1 base, leaving 8 bases between the germline ends. CDR3 loop: CASSLLVGNTEAFF. The CDR3 DNA follows: TGCGCCAGCAGCTTGCTAGTGGGGAACACTGAAGCTTTCTTT.

V usage is TRBV20-1 and J usage is TRBJ2-5; the match to TRBD1 covers 7 bases. Trimming took 0 bases from V and 10 from J; bases not matched to a gene: 2. The germline V gene has CDR1 DFQATT and CDR2 SNEGSKA (reference sequence). The CDR3 extends over 11 amino acids. The DNA for the CDR3 is TGCAGTGCTAGAGAGTACAGGGGCCAGTACTTC. This codes for CSAREYRGQYF.